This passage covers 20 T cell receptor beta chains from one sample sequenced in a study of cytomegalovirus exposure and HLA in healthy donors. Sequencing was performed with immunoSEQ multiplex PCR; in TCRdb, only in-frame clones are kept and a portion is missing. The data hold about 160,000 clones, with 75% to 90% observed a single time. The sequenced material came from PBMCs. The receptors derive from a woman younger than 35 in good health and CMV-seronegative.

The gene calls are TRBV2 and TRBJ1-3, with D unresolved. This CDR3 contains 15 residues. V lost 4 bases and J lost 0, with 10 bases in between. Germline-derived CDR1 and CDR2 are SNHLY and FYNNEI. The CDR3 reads CASSVYPSSGNTIYF. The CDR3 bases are TGTGCCAGCAGTGTATACCCGAGCTCTGGAAACACCATATATTTT.

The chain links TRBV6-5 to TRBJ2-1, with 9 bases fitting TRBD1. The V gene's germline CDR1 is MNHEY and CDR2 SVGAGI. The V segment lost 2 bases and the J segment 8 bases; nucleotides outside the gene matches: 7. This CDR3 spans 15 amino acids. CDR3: CASSYEGTGSDEQFF. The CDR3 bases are TGTGCCAGCAGTTACGAGGGGACAGGGAGCGATGAGCAGTTCTTC.

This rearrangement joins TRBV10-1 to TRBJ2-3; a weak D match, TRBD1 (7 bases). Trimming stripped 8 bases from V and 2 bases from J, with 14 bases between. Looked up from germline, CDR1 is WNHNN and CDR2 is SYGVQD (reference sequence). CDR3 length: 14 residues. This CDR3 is CASRRDSFTDTQYF. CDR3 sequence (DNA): TGCGCCAGCCGGCGGGACAGCTTCACAGATACGCAGTATTTT.

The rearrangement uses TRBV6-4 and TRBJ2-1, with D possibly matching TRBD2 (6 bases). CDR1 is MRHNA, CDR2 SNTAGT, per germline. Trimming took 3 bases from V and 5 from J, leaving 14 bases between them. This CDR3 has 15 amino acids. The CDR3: CASSEASGSNNEQFF. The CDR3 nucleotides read TGTGCCAGCAGTGAAGCGAGCGGGTCTAACAATGAGCAGTTCTTC.

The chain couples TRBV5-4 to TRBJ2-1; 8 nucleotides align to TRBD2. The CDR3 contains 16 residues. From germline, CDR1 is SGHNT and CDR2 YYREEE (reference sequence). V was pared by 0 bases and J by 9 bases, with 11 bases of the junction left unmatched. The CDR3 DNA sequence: TGTGCCAGCAGCTTGGGGGGAGCGGGAGTCGTCGCTGAGCAGTTCTTC. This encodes CASSLGGAGVVAEQFF.

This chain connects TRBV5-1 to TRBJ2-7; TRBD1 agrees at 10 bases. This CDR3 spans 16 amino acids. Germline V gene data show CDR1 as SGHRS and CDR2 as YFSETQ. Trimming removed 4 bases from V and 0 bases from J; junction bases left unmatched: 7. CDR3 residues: CASSPYDRGLSYEQYF. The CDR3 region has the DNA TGCGCCAGCAGCCCGTACGACAGGGGGCTCTCCTACGAGCAGTACTTC.

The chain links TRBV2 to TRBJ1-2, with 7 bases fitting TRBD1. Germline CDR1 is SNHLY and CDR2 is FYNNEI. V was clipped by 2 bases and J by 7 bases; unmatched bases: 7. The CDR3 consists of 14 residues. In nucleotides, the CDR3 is TGTGCCAGCAGTGAATTCAGGGGGAACAGTGGCTACACCTTC. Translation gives CASSEFRGNSGYTF.

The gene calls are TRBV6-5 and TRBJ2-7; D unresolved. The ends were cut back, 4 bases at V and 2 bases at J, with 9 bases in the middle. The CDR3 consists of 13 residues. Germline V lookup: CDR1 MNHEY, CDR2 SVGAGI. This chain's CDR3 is CASSSIAPYEQYF. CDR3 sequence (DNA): TGTGCCAGCAGTTCGATAGCTCCCTACGAGCAGTACTTC.

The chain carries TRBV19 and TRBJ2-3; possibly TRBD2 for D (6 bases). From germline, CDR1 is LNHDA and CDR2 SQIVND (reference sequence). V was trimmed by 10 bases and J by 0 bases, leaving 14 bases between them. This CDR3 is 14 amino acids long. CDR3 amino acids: CATNIGGSTDTQYF. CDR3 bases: TGTGCCACCAATATTGGGGGGAGCACAGATACGCAGTATTTT.

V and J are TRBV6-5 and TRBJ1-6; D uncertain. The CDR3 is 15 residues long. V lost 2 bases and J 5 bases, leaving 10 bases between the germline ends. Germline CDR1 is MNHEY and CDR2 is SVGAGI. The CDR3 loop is CASSYTISHNSPLHF. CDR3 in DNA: TGTGCCAGCAGTTACACTATATCCCATAATTCACCCCTCCACTTT.

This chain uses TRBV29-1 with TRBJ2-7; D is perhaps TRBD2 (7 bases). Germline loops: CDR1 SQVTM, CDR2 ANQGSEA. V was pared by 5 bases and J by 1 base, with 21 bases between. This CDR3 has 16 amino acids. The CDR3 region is CSVLGSERGGSYEQYF. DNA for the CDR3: TGCAGCGTTCTCGGGTCGGAGAGGGGGGGTTCCTACGAGCAGTACTTC.

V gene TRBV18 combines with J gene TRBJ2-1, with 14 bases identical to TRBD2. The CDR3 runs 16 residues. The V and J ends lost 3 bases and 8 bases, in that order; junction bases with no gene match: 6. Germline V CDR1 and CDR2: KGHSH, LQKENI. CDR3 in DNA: TGTGCCAGCTCACCCTTTCGGGGACTAGCGGGAGATGAGCAGTTCTTC. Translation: CASSPFRGLAGDEQFF.

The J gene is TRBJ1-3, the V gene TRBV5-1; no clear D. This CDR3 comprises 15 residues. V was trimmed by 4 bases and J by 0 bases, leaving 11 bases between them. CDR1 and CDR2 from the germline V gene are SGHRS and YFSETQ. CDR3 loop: CASSRDGSSGNTIYF. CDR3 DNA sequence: TGCGCCAGCAGCCGCGACGGGAGCTCTGGAAACACCATATATTTT.

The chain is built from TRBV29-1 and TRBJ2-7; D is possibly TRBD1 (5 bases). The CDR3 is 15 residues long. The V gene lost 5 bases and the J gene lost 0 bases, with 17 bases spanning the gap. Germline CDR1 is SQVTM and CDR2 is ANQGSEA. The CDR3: CSVTPNRRSSYEQYF. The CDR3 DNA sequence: TGCAGCGTTACTCCTAACAGGCGGAGCTCCTACGAGCAGTACTTC.

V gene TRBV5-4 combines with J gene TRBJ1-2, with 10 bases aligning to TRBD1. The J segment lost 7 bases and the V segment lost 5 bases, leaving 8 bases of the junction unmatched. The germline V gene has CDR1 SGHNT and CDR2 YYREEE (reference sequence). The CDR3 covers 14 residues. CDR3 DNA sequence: TGTGCCAGCAGACGTCCGGGACAGGGGTCTGGCTACACCTTC. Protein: CASRRPGQGSGYTF.

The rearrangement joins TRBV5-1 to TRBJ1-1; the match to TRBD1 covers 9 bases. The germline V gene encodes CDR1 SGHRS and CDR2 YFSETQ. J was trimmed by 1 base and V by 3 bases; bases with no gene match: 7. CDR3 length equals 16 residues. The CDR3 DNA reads TGCGCCAGCAGCTCGGGGACAGGGAACGGGAACACTGAAGCTTTCTTT. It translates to CASSSGTGNGNTEAFF.

The DNA for the CDR3 is TGTGCCAGCAACGACGGAGGCGATGGCTACACCTTC. Residues: CASNDGGDGYTF. V usage is TRBV25-1 and J usage is TRBJ1-2; no clear D gene. There are 12 residues in the CDR3. Germline V lookup: CDR1 MGHDK, CDR2 SYGVNS. V lost 7 bases, J lost 6 bases, and 12 bases lay in between.

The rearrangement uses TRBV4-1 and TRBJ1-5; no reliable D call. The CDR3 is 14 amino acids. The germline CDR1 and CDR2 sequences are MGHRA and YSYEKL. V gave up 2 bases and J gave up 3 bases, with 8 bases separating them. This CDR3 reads CASSQPTTNQPQHF. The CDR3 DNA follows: TGCGCCAGCAGCCAACCAACAACCAATCAGCCCCAGCATTTT.

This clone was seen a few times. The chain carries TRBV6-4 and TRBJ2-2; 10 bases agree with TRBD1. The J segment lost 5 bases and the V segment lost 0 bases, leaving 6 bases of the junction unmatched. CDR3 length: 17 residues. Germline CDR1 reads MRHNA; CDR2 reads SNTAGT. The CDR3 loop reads CASSDSSTGGDTGELFF. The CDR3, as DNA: TGTGCCAGCAGTGACTCCTCGACAGGGGGCGATACCGGGGAGCTGTTTTTT.

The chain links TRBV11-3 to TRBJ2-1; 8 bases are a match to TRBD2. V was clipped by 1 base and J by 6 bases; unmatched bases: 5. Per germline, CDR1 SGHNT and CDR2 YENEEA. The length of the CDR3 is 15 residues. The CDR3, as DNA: TGTGCCAGCAGCTTAGGTCTCGGGACTAGCAATGAGCAGTTCTTC. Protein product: CASSLGLGTSNEQFF.